Presented here are 29 T cell receptor beta chains from one specimen sequenced in a study of T cells of healthy individuals listed by TCRdb under 2018. Library creation used 5' RACE. The instrument was an Illumina MiSeq. TCRdb trimmed the raw reads at Q25, called clones with MiXCR and kept productive beta chains. Every distinct CDR3 protein forms one entry, paired with its most common genes and DNA. The sample has about 63,000 distinct CDR3 sequences on record, around 15% of them singletons. The ten largest clones capture about 4.7% of the sample. These receptors were taken from a human donor in good health.

This chain uses TRBV10-3 with TRBJ2-3; 10 positions agree with TRBD2. The CDR3 consists of 19 residues. Germline V gene data show CDR1 as ENHRY and CDR2 as SYGVKD. V shed 4 bases, J shed 0 bases, and the junction held 13 bases outside the gene matches. CDR3 sequence (DNA): TGTGCCATCAGTGTCGGAGCGGGAGGGATGATTGGAAGCACAGATACGCAGTATTTT. It specifies CAISVGAGGMIGSTDTQYF.

This clonotype was observed a handful of times. This chain uses TRBV7-9 with TRBJ2-6, with D uncertain. V lost 4 bases to trimming and J lost 0 bases, with 1 base between them. Per the germline V gene, CDR1 is SEHNR and CDR2 is FQNEAQ (reference sequence). This CDR3 comprises 13 residues. The CDR3 loop is CASSSSGANVLTF. In DNA, the CDR3 is TGTGCCAGCAGCTCCTCTGGGGCCAACGTCCTGACTTTC.

In its sample, this clonotype was seen a few times. The J gene is TRBJ1-2, the V gene TRBV9; 10 bases agree with TRBD1. Germline loops: CDR1 SGDLS, CDR2 YYNGEE. The CDR3 runs 15 residues. The J segment lost 4 bases and the V segment lost 1 base, leaving 4 bases of the junction unmatched. This CDR3 is CASSVMGQGTYGYTF. CDR3 sequence (DNA): TGTGCCAGCAGCGTAATGGGACAGGGGACCTATGGCTACACCTTC. Full variable domain (outside the CDR3, taken from reference TRBV9 and TRBJ1-2): DSGVTQTPKHLITATGQRVTLRCSPRSGDLSVYWYQQSLDQGLQFLIQYYNGEERAKGNILERFSAQQFPDLHSELNLSSLELGDSALYFCASSVMGQGTYGYTFGSGTRLTVV.

This clonotype was seen repeatedly, ten times or more. This chain joins TRBV18 and TRBJ1-1; the match to TRBD1 covers 10 bases. Germline V CDR1 and CDR2: KGHSH, LQKENI. CDR3 length: 16 residues. J gave up 4 bases and V 6 bases, and 11 bases lay outside the gene matches. The CDR3 DNA reads TGTGCCAGCTCTCTAAAAACTGGACAGGGGGGCACTGAAGCTTTCTTT. It codes for CASSLKTGQGGTEAFF.

The chain recombines TRBV4-1 with TRBJ2-3; 9 bases are a match to TRBD1. The V and J ends lost 6 bases and 4 bases, in that order; junction bases with no gene match: 14. CDR1 and CDR2 (germline): MGHRA, YSYEKL. CDR3 length: 17 residues. The CDR3 region is CASRKTPGQGFADTQYF. The CDR3 coding sequence is TGCGCCAGCAGGAAGACCCCGGGACAGGGATTCGCAGATACGCAGTATTTT.

In this sample, this clonotype turned up many times. The rearrangement joins TRBV14 to TRBJ2-1; D could derive from TRBD1 or TRBD2 (6 bases each). Looked up from germline, CDR1 is SGHDN and CDR2 is FVKESK. This CDR3 contains 14 residues. Between the trimmed V and J ends, which lost 1 base and 6 bases, there was a span of 10 bases. CDR3 coding DNA: TGTGCCAGCAGCCAAGCGGGGGCCCTCAATGAGCAGTTCTTC. Encoded protein: CASSQAGALNEQFF. Together with reference TRBV14 and TRBJ2-1, the CDR3 gives the full variable domain: EAGVTQFPSHSVIEKGQTVTLRCDPISGHDNLYWYRRVMGKEIKFLLHFVKESKQDESGMPNNRFLAERTGGTYSTLKVQPAELEDSGVYFCASSQAGALNEQFFGPGTRLTVL.

In its sample, this clonotype was seen many times. The V gene is TRBV20-1, the J gene TRBJ1-5; 9 bases match TRBD1. Germline trimming cut 3 bases from V and 4 bases from J; bases unmatched to any gene: 7. Germline-derived CDR1 and CDR2 are DFQATT and SNEGSKA (reference sequence). The CDR3 totals 15 residues. CDR3 DNA: TGCAGTGCTAGTATCCAGACAGGGGGGAATCAGCCCCAGCATTTT. Protein sequence: CSASIQTGGNQPQHF.

V is TRBV3-1 and J is TRBJ1-2; TRBD1 matches at 7 bases. Germline trimming cut 0 bases from V and 8 bases from J; bases unmatched to any gene: 6. The CDR3 spans 14 residues. CDR1 and CDR2 (germline): LGHDT, YNNKEL (reference sequence). CDR3 in amino acids: CASSQETGPPGYTF. The CDR3 DNA follows: TGTGCCAGCAGCCAAGAGACAGGGCCCCCCGGCTACACCTTC.

This clonotype was picked up a small number of times. The J gene is TRBJ2-2, the V gene TRBV19, with 9 bases identical to TRBD1. The J segment lost 6 bases and the V segment lost 10 bases, leaving 9 bases of the junction unmatched. CDR1 and CDR2 from the germline V gene are LNHDA and SQIVND (reference sequence). The CDR3 totals 14 residues. CDR3 in amino acids: CATSGTGSPGELFF. The CDR3 nucleotides are TGTGCCACGTCCGGGACAGGGTCCCCCGGGGAGCTGTTTTTT.

This clonotype has at least ten counts. This chain connects TRBV10-3 to TRBJ1-6, with D tentatively TRBD1 (5 bases). Between the trimmed V and J ends, which lost 11 bases and 5 bases, there was a span of 13 bases. Germline values: CDR1 ENHRY, CDR2 SYGVKD. The CDR3 extends over 13 amino acids. The chain's CDR3 is CAVSVGDNSPLHF. As DNA, the CDR3 is TGTGCCGTTTCAGTAGGGGATAATTCACCCCTCCACTTT.

This clonotype was picked up a small number of times. This rearrangement joins TRBV6-5 to TRBJ1-1; D is ambiguous. The V end was cut by 0 bases, the J end by 1 base, with 6 bases between. The V gene's germline CDR1 is MNHEY and CDR2 SVGAGI. This CDR3 region has 14 residues. CDR3 nucleotides: TGTGCCAGCAGTTACTCGAATTCGAACACTGAAGCTTTCTTT. Encoded protein: CASSYSNSNTEAFF.

The chain is built from TRBV6-5 and TRBJ2-7; D is unclear. From germline, CDR1 is MNHEY and CDR2 SVGAGI. V gave up 2 bases and J gave up 3 bases, with 8 bases separating them. The CDR3 loop spans 13 amino acids. The chain's CDR3 is CASSYDTYYEQYF. The CDR3 nucleotides read TGTGCCAGCAGTTACGACACTTACTACGAGCAGTACTTC.

The rearrangement uses TRBV30 and TRBJ1-1; D gene unclear. CDR3 length equals 13 residues. The germline CDR1 and CDR2 sequences are GTSNPN and SVGIG (reference sequence). Trimming removed 0 bases from V and 0 bases from J, with 5 bases in between. The CDR3 is CAWSVTVNTEAFF. Here the CDR3 DNA reads TGTGCCTGGAGTGTTACGGTGAACACTGAAGCTTTCTTT.

Details on this clonotype: A much larger clone is a single base away; this may be a read error. V and J are TRBV4-3 and TRBJ2-1; 7 bases match TRBD2. J gave up 8 bases and V 0 bases, and 10 bases lay outside the gene matches. CDR3 length equals 16 residues. The V gene's germline CDR1 is LGHNA and CDR2 YSLEER. The CDR3 DNA reads as TGCGCCAGCAGCCAAGAGGCTAGCGGCAAATACGATGAGCAGTTCTTC. Its protein product is CASSQEASGKYDEQFF.

There are a few counts of this clonotype. The V and J genes are TRBV7-9 and TRBJ1-2; 7 bases fit TRBD1. CDR3 length equals 15 residues. The germline V gene has CDR1 SEHNR and CDR2 FQNEAQ (reference sequence). Trimming removed 4 bases from V and 4 bases from J; junction bases left unmatched: 9. CDR3 residues: CASSSTGFRSYGYTF. The CDR3 nucleotides read TGTGCCAGCAGCTCGACAGGGTTTCGGAGCTATGGCTACACCTTC.

This clonotype was seen ten or more times. The rearrangement links TRBV12-3 or TRBV12-4 to TRBJ2-5, with 9 nucleotides matching TRBD2. This CDR3 has 17 residues. With V trimmed by 0 bases and J by 5 bases, 10 bases remained unmatched. The CDR3 DNA reads TGTGCCAGCAGTTTAGCGCTAGGGGTAGCGGGAGTGGAGACCCAGTACTTC. This codes for CASSLALGVAGVETQYF.

This clonotype was observed many times. CDR3 DNA: TGTGCCAGCATTCCCCCGGGACAGACCTCCTACGAGCAGTACTTC. Translated, it gives CASIPPGQTSYEQYF. The genes are TRBV28 and TRBJ2-7, with 7 bases identical to TRBD1. Looked up from germline, CDR1 is MDHEN and CDR2 is SYDVKM. The CDR3 totals 15 residues. J was trimmed by 0 bases and V by 7 bases; bases with no gene match: 9. The variable domain in full, with the rest retrieved from reference TRBV28 and TRBJ2-7, is DVKVTQSSRYLVKRTGEKVFLECVQDMDHENMFWYRQDPGLGLRLIYFSYDVKMKEKGDIPEGYSVSREKKERFSLILESASTNQTSMYLCASIPPGQTSYEQYFGPGTRLTVT.

The chain combines TRBV10-3 with TRBJ2-6; the D is unclear. CDR3 length: 15 amino acids. Trimming took 0 bases from V and 4 from J, leaving 7 bases between them. Germline assignment: CDR1 ENHRY and CDR2 SYGVKD. The CDR3 DNA reads TGTGCCATCAGTGAGTCAAAGGCCGGGGCCAACGTCCTGACTTTC. Encoded protein: CAISESKAGANVLTF.

The genes are TRBV12-3 or TRBV12-4 and TRBJ2-1, with 7 bases aligning to TRBD2. V lost 8 bases and J lost 5; bases outside the gene matches: 12. This CDR3 has 15 amino acids. CDR3 nucleotide sequence: TGTGCCAGCCGATCGAGTAGCCGGGGGGACAATGAGCAGTTCTTC. Translated, it gives CASRSSSRGDNEQFF.

There are a few counts of this clonotype. The V gene is TRBV10-3, the J gene TRBJ2-3, with D hard to call. CDR3 length: 14 residues. Germline loops: CDR1 ENHRY, CDR2 SYGVKD. Trimming took off 7 bases at V and 1 base at J, with 12 bases between the two ends. The CDR3 nucleotides read TGTGCCATCATGGTGGGGTCGGGCACAGATACGCAGTATTTT. Translating it yields CAIMVGSGTDTQYF.

As for this clonotype: Given a much more abundant clone one base away, this may be a read error. This rearrangement joins TRBV20-1 to TRBJ2-7, with no clear D. The CDR3 loop spans 12 amino acids. Germline CDR1 is DFQATT and CDR2 is SNEGSKA (reference sequence). The CDR3 spells CGAKDGPYEQYF. DNA of the CDR3: TGCGGTGCTAAGGACGGGCCCTACGAGCAGTACTTC.

Ten or more counts support this clonotype. The V call is TRBV25-1, the J call TRBJ2-1; 10 nucleotides match TRBD2. The CDR3 runs 15 residues. Trimming took 3 bases from V and 7 from J; bases not matched to a gene: 6. CDR1 and CDR2 (germline): MGHDK, SYGVNS. CDR3 protein: CASSDKRGGQNEQFF. CDR3 DNA: TGTGCCAGCAGTGACAAGCGGGGGGGCCAGAATGAGCAGTTCTTC.

This clonotype occurred a few times. The chain combines TRBV7-3 with TRBJ2-2, with D possibly matching TRBD2 (6 bases). V shed 6 bases and J shed 1 base, with 12 bases lying between them. This CDR3 is 15 amino acids long. The germline CDR1 and CDR2 sequences are SGHTA and FQGTGA. The CDR3 reads CASSSDYENTGELFF. The DNA of the CDR3 is TGTGCCAGCAGTTCGGACTATGAGAACACCGGGGAGCTGTTTTTT. Together with reference TRBV7-3 and TRBJ2-2, the CDR3 gives the full variable domain: GAGVSQTPSNKVTEKGKYVELRCDPISGHTALYWYRQSLGQGPEFLIYFQGTGAADDSGLPNDRFFAVRPEGSVSTLKIQRTERGDSAVYLCASSSDYENTGELFFGEGSRLTVL.

This clonotype is a singleton in its sample. V is TRBV20-1 and J is TRBJ1-1; a possible D gene is TRBD1 (5 bases). Trimming left V 4 bases short and J 0 bases short, with 21 bases between. The length of the CDR3 is 17 residues. CDR1 and CDR2 (germline): DFQATT, SNEGSKA (reference sequence). CDR3 DNA sequence: TGCAGTGCTATCCCTCCCGCCGGGACCGCTATGAACACTGAAGCTTTCTTT. Its translation: CSAIPPAGTAMNTEAFF.

This clonotype appeared many times. This chain links TRBV6-5 with TRBJ2-3, with TRBD1 matching 8 bases. With V trimmed by 6 bases and J by 2 bases, 10 bases remained unmatched. Germline V gene data show CDR1 as MNHEY and CDR2 as SVGAGI. The CDR3 contains 16 residues. The CDR3 protein is CASSDQTGVLTDTQYF. The CDR3 coding sequence is TGTGCCAGCAGCGATCAGACAGGGGTCCTCACAGATACGCAGTATTTT.

This clonotype was seen a handful of times. The chain recombines TRBV27 with TRBJ2-5, with 12 bases lining up with TRBD2. This CDR3 spans 16 amino acids. V shed 5 bases and J 0 bases; nucleotides not matched to a gene: 4. Per germline, CDR1 MNHEY and CDR2 SMNVEV (reference sequence). The DNA for the CDR3 is TGTGCCAGCAGTCTCGGGACTAGCGGGCACCAAGAGACCCAGTACTTC. Its protein product is CASSLGTSGHQETQYF.

The table lists this clonotype with many counts. The chain links TRBV27 to TRBJ1-5, with no clear D. This CDR3 is built from 15 residues. V lost 0 bases and J lost 3, with 9 bases in between. CDR1 and CDR2 from the germline V gene are MNHEY and SMNVEV (reference sequence). DNA of the CDR3: TGTGCCAGCAGTTTATCTTCAGGATCCAATCAGCCCCAGCATTTT. Its protein is CASSLSSGSNQPQHF.

This clonotype has only a few counts. The CDR3, as DNA: TGTGCCAGCAGTTTTCAAGGGAAAATTTACAATGAGCAGTTCTTC. Translated: CASSFQGKIYNEQFF. The V and J genes are TRBV28 and TRBJ2-1; D unresolved. Germline loops: CDR1 MDHEN, CDR2 SYDVKM. This CDR3 is built from 15 residues. The ends were cut back, 3 bases at V and 4 bases at J, with 13 bases in the middle.

This chain connects TRBV7-2 to TRBJ1-2; D is perhaps TRBD1 (6 bases). V lost 5 bases, J lost 7 bases, and 11 bases lay in between. The germline V gene encodes CDR1 SGHTA and CDR2 FQGNSA. The CDR3 is made up of 12 amino acids. CDR3 residues: CASSPGGPGYTF. The CDR3 DNA sequence: TGTGCCAGCAGCCCCGGGGGCCCTGGCTACACCTTC.